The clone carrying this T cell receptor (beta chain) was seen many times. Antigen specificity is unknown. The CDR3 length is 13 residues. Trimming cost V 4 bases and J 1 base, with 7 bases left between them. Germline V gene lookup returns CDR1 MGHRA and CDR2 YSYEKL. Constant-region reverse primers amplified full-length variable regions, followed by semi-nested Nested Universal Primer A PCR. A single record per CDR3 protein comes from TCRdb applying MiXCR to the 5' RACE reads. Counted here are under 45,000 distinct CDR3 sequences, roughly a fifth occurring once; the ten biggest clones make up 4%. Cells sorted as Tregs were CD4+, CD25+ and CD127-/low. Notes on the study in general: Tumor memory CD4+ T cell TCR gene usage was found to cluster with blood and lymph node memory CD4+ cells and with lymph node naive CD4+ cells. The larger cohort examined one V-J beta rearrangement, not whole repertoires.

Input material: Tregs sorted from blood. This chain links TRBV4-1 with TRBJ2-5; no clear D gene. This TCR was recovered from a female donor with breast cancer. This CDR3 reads CASSLGSQETQYF. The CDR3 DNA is TGCGCCAGCAGCCTCGGATCCCAAGAGACCCAGTACTTC.